A single sample gave rise to the 10 T cell receptor beta chains below, sequenced in a study of early stage breast cancer tumors. Produced via immunoSEQ multiplex PCR; TCRdb's table is partial and in-frame only. Among some 32,000 clones listed, roughly 80% were seen once. Sequencing was carried out using breast tumor tissue. The receptors shown here come from a young adult with breast cancer.

This clone was seen a handful of times. V usage is TRBV11-1 and J usage is TRBJ1-2; 9 bases are shared with TRBD1. The CDR3 is 14 residues long. V lost 5 bases and J lost 4; bases outside the gene matches: 5. Looked up from germline, CDR1 is SGHAT and CDR2 is FQDESV (reference sequence). The CDR3 nucleotides are TGTGCCAGCAGCCGGGACAGGGAGAGCTATGGCTACACCTTC. As protein: CASSRDRESYGYTF.

CDR3 DNA: TGCGCCAGCAGTCCGTTTCCCCCGGGACTCCGAACTAGCGGGACCCAAGAGACCCAGTACTTC. Translated, it gives CASSPFPPGLRTSGTQETQYF. The gene calls are TRBV23-1 and TRBJ2-5; TRBD2 matches 10 bases. TRBV23-1 is reported as an ORF; its role is uncertain. The CDR3 runs 21 residues. The trim removed 4 bases at V and 1 base at J, leaving 21 bases unmatched.

For the CDR3, the DNA is TGTGCCAGCAGCTCCAAAATGGCGGGTCATCAAGAGACCCAGTACTTC. Amino acids: CASSSKMAGHQETQYF. The chain recombines TRBV7-2 with TRBJ2-5; TRBD2 is a possible D gene (5 bases). V was clipped by 4 bases and J by 2 bases, with 17 bases between them. CDR1 and CDR2 from the germline V gene are SGHTA and FQGNSA. The CDR3 is 16 residues long.

The V gene is TRBV29-1, the J gene TRBJ1-2, with 7 bases matching TRBD1. The V and J ends lost 3 bases and 4 bases, in that order; junction bases with no gene match: 8. Germline V gives CDR1 SQVTM, CDR2 ANQGSEA. CDR3 size: 14 residues. The DNA of the CDR3 is TGCAGCGTTGAGTCCAGGCAGGGGGTCTATGGCTACACCTTC. Encoded protein: CSVESRQGVYGYTF. The full variable domain, in which reference TRBV29-1 and TRBJ1-2 provide the parts outside the CDR3, is SAVISQKPSRDICQRGTSLTIQCQVDSQVTMMFWYRQQPGQSLTLIATANQGSEATYESGFVIDKFPISRPNLTFSTLTVSNMSPEDSSIYLCSVESRQGVYGYTFGSGTRLTVV.

The chain uses TRBV5-6 and TRBJ1-1; D is ambiguous. CDR1 and CDR2 (germline): SGHDT, YYEEEE. The CDR3 has 11 residues. Trimming shortened V by 4 bases and J by 1 base, and 2 bases separated the two germline ends. The CDR3 nucleotides are TGTGCCAGCAGCGCGAACACTGAAGCTTTCTTT. It is translated as CASSANTEAFF.

Only one count was recorded for this clone. This chain links TRBV30 with TRBJ1-4; 10 nucleotides align to TRBD1. The CDR3 totals 15 residues. CDR1 and CDR2 (germline): GTSNPN, SVGIG (reference sequence). Trimming took 4 bases from V and 5 from J; bases not matched to a gene: 7. In DNA, the CDR3 is TGTGCCTGGACTGTACGGGGACAGGGGAATGAAAAACTGTTTTTT. It yields the protein CAWTVRGQGNEKLFF.

The chain couples TRBV6-1 to TRBJ1-1; 8 positions agree with TRBD1. Looked up from germline, CDR1 is MNHNS and CDR2 is SASEGT. Losses at the gene ends were 6 bases for V and 10 bases for J; bases not matched to a gene: 10. The CDR3 extends over 13 amino acids. CDR3 DNA sequence: TGTGCCAGCAGCGCAGCTACAGGGGGTGGAGCTTTCTTT. Its translation: CASSAATGGGAFF.

The chain uses TRBV20-1 and TRBJ2-7; D ambiguous. V gave up 3 bases and J gave up 3 bases, with 6 bases separating them. The CDR3 covers 11 residues. Germline V CDR1 and CDR2: DFQATT, SNEGSKA (reference sequence). The CDR3 region is CSARVDYEQYF. CDR3 bases: TGCAGTGCTAGGGTAGACTACGAGCAGTACTTC.

This clone has just a few counts. The chain recombines TRBV7-2 with TRBJ2-7, with a weak D call TRBD1 (6 bases). This CDR3 region has 13 residues. Germline V gene lookup returns CDR1 SGHTA and CDR2 FQGNSA. V dropped 3 bases and J dropped 3 bases, with 9 bases sitting between them. The CDR3 DNA is TGTGCCAGCAGCTTGGACAGACTCTACGAGCAGTACTTC. Its translation: CASSLDRLYEQYF. The full variable domain, its missing parts supplied by reference TRBV7-2 and TRBJ2-7, is GAGVSQSPSNKVTEKGKDVELRCDPISGHTALYWYRQSLGQGLEFLIYFQGNSAPDKSGLPSDRFSAERTGGSVSTLTIQRTQQEDSAVYLCASSLDRLYEQYFGPGTRLTVT.

This chain joins TRBV10-3 and TRBJ2-7; TRBD1 is a possible D gene (6 bases). In germline, CDR1 is ENHRY, CDR2 SYGVKD. V lost 10 bases, J lost 0 bases, and 16 bases lay in between. The CDR3 is 14 residues long. The CDR3 region has the DNA TGTGCCAACTCCGGGACACCCAGCTCCTACGAGCAGTACTTC. It yields the protein CANSGTPSSYEQYF.